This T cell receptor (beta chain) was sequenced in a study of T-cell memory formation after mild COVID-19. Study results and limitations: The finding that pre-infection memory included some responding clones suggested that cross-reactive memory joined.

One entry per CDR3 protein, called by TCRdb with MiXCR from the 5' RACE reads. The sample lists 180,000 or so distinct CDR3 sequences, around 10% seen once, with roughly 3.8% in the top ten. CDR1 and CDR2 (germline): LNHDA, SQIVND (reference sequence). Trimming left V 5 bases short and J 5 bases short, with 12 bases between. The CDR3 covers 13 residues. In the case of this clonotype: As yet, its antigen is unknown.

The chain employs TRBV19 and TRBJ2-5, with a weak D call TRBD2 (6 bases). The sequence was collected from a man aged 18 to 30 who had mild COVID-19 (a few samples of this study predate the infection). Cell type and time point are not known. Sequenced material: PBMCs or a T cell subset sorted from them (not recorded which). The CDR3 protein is CASSELADETQYF. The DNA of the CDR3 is TGTGCCAGTAGTGAACTAGCCGATGAGACCCAGTACTTC.